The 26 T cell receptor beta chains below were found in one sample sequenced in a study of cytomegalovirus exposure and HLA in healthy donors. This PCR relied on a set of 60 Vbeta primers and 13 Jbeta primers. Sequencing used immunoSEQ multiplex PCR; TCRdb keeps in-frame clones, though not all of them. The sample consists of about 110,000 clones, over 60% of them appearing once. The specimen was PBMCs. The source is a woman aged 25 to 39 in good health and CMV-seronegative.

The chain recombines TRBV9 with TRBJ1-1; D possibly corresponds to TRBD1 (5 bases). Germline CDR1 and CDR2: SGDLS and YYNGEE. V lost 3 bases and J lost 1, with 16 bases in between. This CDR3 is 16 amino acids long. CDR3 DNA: TGTGCCAGCAGCGCCCCGGGAGCCGGGGCGAACACTGAAGCTTTCTTT. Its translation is CASSAPGAGANTEAFF. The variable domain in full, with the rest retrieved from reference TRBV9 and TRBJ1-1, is DSGVTQTPKHLITATGQRVTLRCSPRSGDLSVYWYQQSLDQGLQFLIQYYNGEERAKGNILERFSAQQFPDLHSELNLSSLELGDSALYFCASSAPGAGANTEAFFGQGTRLTVV.

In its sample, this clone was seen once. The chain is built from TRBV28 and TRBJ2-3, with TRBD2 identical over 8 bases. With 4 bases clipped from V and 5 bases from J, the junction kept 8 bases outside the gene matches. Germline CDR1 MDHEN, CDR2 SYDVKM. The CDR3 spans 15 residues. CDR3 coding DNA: TGTGCCAGCAGTTCCCGAGCGGGAGCAAGAGATACGCAGTATTTT. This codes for CASSSRAGARDTQYF.

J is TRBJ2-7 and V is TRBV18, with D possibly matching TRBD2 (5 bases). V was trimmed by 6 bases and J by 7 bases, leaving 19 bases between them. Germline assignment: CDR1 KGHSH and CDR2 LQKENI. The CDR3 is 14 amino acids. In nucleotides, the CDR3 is TGTGCCAGCTCTCAAGGAGGACTCCCTAGGGAGCAGTACTTC. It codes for CASSQGGLPREQYF.

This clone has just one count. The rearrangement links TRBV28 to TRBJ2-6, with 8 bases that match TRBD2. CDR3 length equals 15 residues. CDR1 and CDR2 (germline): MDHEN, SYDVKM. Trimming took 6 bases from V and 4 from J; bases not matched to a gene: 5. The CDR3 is CASSSGRAGANVLTF. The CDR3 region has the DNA TGTGCCAGCAGCTCCGGGAGGGCCGGGGCCAACGTCCTGACTTTC.

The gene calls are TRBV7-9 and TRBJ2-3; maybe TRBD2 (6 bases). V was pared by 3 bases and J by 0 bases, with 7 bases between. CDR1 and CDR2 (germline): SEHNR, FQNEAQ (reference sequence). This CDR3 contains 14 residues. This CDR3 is CASSFGGSTDTQYF. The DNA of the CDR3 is TGTGCCAGCAGCTTTGGGGGGAGCACAGATACGCAGTATTTT.

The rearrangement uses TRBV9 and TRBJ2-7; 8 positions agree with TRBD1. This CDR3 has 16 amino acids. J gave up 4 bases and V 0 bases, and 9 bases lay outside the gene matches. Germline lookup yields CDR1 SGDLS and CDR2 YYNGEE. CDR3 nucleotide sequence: TGTGCCAGCAGCGTAGCCGCAGGGGGCGCCCCGTACGAGCAGTACTTC. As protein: CASSVAAGGAPYEQYF.

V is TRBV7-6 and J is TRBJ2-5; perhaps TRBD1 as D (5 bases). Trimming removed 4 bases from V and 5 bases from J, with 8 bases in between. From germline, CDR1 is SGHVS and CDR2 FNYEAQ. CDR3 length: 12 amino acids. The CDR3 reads CASSSAGETQYF. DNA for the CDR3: TGTGCCAGCAGCTCGGCAGGGGAGACCCAGTACTTC.

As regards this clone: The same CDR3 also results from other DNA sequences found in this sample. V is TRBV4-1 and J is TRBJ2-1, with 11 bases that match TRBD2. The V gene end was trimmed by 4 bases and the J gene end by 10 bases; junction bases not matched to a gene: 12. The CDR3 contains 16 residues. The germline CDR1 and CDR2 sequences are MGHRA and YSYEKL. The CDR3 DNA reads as TGCGCCAGCAGCCCGACAGGGCTAGCGGGAGGACACGAGCAGTTCTTC. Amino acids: CASSPTGLAGGHEQFF.

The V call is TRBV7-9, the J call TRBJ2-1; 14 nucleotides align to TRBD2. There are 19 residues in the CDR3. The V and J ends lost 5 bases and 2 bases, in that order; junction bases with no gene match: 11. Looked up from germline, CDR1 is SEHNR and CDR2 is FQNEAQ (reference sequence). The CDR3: CASSPQTPGLAGAYNEQFF. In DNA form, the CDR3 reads TGTGCCAGCAGCCCGCAAACGCCGGGACTAGCGGGAGCCTACAATGAGCAGTTCTTC.

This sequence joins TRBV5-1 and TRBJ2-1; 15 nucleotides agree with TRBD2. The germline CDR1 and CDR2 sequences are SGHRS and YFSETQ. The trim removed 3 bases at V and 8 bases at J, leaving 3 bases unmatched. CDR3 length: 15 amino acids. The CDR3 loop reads CASSYRTSGGDEQFF. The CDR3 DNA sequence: TGCGCCAGCAGCTACAGGACTAGCGGGGGGGATGAGCAGTTCTTC.

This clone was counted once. The CDR3 loop reads CASNSGIDTQYF. For the CDR3, the DNA is TGTGCCAGCAACAGCGGGATAGATACGCAGTATTTT. The chain combines TRBV6-5 with TRBJ2-3; TRBD2 aligns across 7 bases. Germline CDR1 and CDR2: MNHEY and SVGAGI. The CDR3 runs to 12 residues. The trim removed 7 bases at V and 5 bases at J, leaving 3 bases unmatched.

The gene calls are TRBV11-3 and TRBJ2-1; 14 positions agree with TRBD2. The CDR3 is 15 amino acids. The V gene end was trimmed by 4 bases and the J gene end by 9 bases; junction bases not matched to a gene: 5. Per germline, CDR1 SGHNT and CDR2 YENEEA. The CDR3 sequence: CASSSGTSGGGEQFF. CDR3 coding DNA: TGTGCCAGCAGCTCCGGGACTAGCGGGGGAGGTGAGCAGTTCTTC. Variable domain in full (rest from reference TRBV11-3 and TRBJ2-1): EAGVVQSPRYKIIEKKQPVAFWCNPISGHNTLYWYLQNLGQGPELLIRYENEEAVDDSQLPKDRFSAERLKGVDSTLKIQPAELGDSAVYLCASSSGTSGGGEQFFGPGTRLTVL.

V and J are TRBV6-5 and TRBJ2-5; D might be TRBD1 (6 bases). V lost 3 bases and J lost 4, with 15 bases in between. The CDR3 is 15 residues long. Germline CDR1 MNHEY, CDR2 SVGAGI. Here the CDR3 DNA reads TGTGCCAGCAGTTATTCTGGCAGGGGCCGAGAGACCCAGTACTTC. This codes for CASSYSGRGRETQYF.

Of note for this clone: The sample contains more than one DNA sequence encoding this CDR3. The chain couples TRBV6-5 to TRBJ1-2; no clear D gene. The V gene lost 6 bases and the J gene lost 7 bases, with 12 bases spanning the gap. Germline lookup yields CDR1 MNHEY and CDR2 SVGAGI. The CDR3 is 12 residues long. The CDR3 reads CASSPGLGGYTF. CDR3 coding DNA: TGTGCCAGCAGCCCGGGTTTGGGTGGCTACACCTTC.

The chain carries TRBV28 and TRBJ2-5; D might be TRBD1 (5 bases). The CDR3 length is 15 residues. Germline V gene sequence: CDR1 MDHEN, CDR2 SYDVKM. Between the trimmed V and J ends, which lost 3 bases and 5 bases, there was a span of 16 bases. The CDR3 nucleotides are TGTGCCAGCAGTTTTCGGAAGGACATCTCGGAGACCCAGTACTTC. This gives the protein CASSFRKDISETQYF. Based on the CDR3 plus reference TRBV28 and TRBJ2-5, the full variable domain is DVKVTQSSRYLVKRTGEKVFLECVQDMDHENMFWYRQDPGLGLRLIYFSYDVKMKEKGDIPEGYSVSREKKERFSLILESASTNQTSMYLCASSFRKDISETQYFGPGTRLLVL.

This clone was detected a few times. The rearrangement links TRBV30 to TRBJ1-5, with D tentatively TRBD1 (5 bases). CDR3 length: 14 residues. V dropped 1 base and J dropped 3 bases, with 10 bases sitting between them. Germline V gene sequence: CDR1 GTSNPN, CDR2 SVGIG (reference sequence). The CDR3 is CAWSGGGDNQPQHF. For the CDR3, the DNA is TGTGCCTGGAGTGGAGGAGGGGACAATCAGCCCCAGCATTTT.

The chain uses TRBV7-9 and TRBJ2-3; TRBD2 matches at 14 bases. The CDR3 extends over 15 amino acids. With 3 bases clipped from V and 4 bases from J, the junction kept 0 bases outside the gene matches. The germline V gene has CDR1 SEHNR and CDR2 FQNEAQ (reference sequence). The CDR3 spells CASSLTSGRADTQYF. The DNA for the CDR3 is TGTGCCAGCAGCTTGACTAGCGGGAGGGCAGATACGCAGTATTTT.

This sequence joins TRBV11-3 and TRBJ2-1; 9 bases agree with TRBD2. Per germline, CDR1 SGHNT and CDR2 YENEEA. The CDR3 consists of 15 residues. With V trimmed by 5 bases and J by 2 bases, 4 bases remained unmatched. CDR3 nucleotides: TGTGCCAGCAGCCTCAGCGGGGGGACCTACAATGAGCAGTTCTTC. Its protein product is CASSLSGGTYNEQFF.

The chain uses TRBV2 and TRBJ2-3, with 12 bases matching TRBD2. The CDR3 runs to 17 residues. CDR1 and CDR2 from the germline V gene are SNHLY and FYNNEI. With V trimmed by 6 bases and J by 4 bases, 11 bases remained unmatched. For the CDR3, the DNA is TGTGCCAGCAGGGGTGGGACTAGCGGGCCCAGGGCAGATACGCAGTATTTT. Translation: CASRGGTSGPRADTQYF.

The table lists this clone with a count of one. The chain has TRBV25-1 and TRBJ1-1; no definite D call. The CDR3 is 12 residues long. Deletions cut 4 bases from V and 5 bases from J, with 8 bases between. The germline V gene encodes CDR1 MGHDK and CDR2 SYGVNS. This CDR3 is CASSGPRTEAFF. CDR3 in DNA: TGTGCCAGCAGTGGACCCAGGACTGAAGCTTTCTTT.

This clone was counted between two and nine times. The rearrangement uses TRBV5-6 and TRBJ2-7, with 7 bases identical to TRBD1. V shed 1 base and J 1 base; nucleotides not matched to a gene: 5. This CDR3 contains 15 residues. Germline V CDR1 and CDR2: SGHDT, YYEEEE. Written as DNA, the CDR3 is TGTGCCAGCAGCTTGCGGGACAGCAGTTCCTACGAGCAGTACTTC. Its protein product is CASSLRDSSSYEQYF.

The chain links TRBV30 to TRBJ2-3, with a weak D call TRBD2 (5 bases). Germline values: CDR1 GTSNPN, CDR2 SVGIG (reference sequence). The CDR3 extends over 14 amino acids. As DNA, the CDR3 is TGTGCTGCCGGACTGGCACGAAGGACAGATACGCAGTATTTT. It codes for CAAGLARRTDTQYF.

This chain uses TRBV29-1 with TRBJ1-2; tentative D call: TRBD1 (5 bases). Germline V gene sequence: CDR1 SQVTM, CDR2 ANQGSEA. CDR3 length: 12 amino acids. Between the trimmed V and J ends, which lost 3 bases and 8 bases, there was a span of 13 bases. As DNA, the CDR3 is TGCAGCGTTGATTCGAAGGGGCCGGGCTACACCTTC. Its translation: CSVDSKGPGYTF. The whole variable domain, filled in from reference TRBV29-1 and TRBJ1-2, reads SAVISQKPSRDICQRGTSLTIQCQVDSQVTMMFWYRQQPGQSLTLIATANQGSEATYESGFVIDKFPISRPNLTFSTLTVSNMSPEDSSIYLCSVDSKGPGYTFGSGTRLTVV.

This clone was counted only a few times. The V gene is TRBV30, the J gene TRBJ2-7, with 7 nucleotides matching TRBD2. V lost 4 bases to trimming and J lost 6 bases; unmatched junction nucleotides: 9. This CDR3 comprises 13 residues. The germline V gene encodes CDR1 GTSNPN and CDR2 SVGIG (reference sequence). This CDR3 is CAWTISGGGEQYF. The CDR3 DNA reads TGTGCCTGGACTATATCGGGGGGAGGCGAGCAGTACTTC. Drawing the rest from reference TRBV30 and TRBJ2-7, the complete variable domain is SQTIHQWPATLVQPVGSPLSLECTVEGTSNPNLYWYRQAAGRGLQLLFYSVGIGQISSEVPQNLSASRPQDRQFILSSKKLLLSDSGFYLCAWTISGGGEQYFGPGTRLTVT.

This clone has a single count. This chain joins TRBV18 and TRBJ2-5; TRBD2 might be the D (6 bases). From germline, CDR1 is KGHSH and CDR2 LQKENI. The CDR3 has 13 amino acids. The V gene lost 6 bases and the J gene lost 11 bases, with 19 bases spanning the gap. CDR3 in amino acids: CASSPPPSGGQYF. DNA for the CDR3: TGTGCCAGCTCTCCCCCCCCATCCGGGGGTCAGTACTTC.

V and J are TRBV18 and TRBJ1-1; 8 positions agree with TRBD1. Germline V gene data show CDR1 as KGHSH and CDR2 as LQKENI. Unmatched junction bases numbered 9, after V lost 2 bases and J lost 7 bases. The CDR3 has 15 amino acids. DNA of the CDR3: TGTGCCAGCTCACCAAAGACAGGGGAATTAGGTGAAGCTTTCTTT. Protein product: CASSPKTGELGEAFF.